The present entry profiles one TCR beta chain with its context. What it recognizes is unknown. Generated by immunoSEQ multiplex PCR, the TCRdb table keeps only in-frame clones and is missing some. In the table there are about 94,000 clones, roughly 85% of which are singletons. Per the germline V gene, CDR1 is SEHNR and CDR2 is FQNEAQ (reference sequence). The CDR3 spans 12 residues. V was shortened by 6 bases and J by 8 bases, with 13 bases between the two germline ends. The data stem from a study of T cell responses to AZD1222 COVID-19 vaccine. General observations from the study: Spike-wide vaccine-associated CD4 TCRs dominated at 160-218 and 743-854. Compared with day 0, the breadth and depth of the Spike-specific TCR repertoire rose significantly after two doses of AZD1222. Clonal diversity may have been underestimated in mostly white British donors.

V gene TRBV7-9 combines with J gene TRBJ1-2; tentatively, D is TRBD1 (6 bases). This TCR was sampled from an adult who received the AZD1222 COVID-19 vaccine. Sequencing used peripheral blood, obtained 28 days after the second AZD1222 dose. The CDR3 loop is CASRSGGGGYTF. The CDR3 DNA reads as TGTGCCAGCAGATCGGGGGGCGGCGGCTACACCTTC.